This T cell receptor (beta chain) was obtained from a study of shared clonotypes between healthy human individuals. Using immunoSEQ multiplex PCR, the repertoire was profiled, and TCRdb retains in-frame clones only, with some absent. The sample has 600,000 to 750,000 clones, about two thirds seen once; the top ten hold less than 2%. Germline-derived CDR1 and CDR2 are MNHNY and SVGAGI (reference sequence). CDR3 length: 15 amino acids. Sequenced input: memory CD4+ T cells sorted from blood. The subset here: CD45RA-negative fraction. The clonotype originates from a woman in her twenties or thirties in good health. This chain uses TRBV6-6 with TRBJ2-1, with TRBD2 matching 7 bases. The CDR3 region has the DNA TGTTCAACAGCCCAGGGCGGGAGCTCCTACAATGAGCAGTTCTTC. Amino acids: CSTAQGGSSYNEQFF.